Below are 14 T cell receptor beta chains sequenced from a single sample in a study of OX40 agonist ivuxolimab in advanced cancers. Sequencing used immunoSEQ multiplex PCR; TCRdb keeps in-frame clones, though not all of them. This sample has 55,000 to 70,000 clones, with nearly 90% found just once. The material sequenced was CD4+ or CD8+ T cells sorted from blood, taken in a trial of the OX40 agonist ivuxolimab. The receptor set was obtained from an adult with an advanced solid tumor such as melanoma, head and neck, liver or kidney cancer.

For the CDR3, the DNA is TGTGCCACCAGCAGTCCGGGACATACGTACAATGAGCAGTTCTTC. It is translated as CATSSPGHTYNEQFF. The chain is built from TRBV15 and TRBJ2-1, with TRBD1 as a possible D gene (6 bases). Trimming shortened V by 3 bases and J by 4 bases, and 13 bases separated the two germline ends. The CDR3 extends over 15 amino acids. Germline assignment: CDR1 LNHNV and CDR2 YYDKDF (reference sequence).

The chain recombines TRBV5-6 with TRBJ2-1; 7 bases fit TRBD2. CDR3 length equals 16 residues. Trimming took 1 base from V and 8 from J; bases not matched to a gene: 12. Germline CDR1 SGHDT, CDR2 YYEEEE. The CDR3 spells CASSLLKGRAGYEQFF. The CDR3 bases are TGTGCCAGCAGCTTGCTTAAAGGGAGGGCCGGGTATGAGCAGTTCTTC.

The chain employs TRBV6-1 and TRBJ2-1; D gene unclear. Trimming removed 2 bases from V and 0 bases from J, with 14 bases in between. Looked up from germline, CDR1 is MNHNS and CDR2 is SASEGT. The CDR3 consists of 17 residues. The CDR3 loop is CASSEPSLSRSYNEQFF. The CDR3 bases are TGTGCCAGCAGTGAACCGTCTTTAAGCCGCTCCTACAATGAGCAGTTCTTC.

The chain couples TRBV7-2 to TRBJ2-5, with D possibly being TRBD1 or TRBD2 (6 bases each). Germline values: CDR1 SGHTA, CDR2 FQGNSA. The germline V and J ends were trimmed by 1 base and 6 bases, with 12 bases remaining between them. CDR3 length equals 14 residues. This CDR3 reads CASSLEGGLKTQYF. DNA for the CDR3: TGTGCCAGCAGCTTAGAGGGGGGTCTGAAGACCCAGTACTTC.

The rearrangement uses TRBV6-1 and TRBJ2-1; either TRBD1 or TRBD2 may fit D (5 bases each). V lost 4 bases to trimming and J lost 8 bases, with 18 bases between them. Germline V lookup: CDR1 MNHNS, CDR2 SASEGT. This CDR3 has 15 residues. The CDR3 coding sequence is TGTGCCAGCAGTGTCGGGGCAGGGATTAACTATGAGCAGTTCTTC. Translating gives CASSVGAGINYEQFF.

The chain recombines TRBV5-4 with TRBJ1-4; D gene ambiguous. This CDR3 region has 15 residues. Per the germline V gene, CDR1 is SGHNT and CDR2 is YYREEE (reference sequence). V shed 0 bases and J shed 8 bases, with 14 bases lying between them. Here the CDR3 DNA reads TGTGCCAGCAGCTTGGCCGGGGTTACGGAGGAAAAACTGTTTTTT. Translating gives CASSLAGVTEEKLFF.

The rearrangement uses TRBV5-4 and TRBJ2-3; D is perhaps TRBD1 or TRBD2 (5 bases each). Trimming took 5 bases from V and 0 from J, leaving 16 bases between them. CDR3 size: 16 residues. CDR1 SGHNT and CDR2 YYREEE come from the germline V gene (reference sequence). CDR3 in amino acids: CASRAGTGPSTDTQYF. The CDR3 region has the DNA TGTGCCAGCAGGGCCGGGACGGGCCCTAGCACAGATACGCAGTATTTT.

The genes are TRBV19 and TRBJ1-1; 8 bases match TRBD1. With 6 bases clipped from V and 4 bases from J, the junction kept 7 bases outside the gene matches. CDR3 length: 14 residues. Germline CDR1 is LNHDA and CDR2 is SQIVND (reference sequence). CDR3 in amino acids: CASSSGGTVTEAFF. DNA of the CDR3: TGTGCCAGTAGCTCAGGGGGCACGGTCACTGAAGCTTTCTTT. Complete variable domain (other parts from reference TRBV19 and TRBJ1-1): DGGITQSPKYLFRKEGQNVTLSCEQNLNHDAMYWYRQDPGQGLRLIYYSQIVNDFQKGDIAEGYSVSREKKESFPLTVTSAQKNPTAFYLCASSSGGTVTEAFFGQGTRLTVV.

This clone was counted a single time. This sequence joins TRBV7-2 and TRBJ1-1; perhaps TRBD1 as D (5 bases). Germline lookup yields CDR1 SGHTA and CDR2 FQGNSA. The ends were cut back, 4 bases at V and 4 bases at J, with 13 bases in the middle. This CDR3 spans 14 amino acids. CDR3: CASSSPTGSTEAFF. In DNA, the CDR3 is TGTGCCAGCAGCTCGCCTACAGGATCCACTGAAGCTTTCTTT.

The CDR3 DNA reads TGTGCCAGCAGCCCAGATCCGAGACAGGGGTCCTCCTACGAGCAGTACTTC. Its protein product is CASSPDPRQGSSYEQYF. The chain joins TRBV7-9 to TRBJ2-7; 8 bases are a match to TRBD1. Germline CDR1 reads SEHNR; CDR2 reads FQNEAQ (reference sequence). There are 17 residues in the CDR3. V dropped 5 bases and J dropped 0; count of bases not matched to a gene: 12.

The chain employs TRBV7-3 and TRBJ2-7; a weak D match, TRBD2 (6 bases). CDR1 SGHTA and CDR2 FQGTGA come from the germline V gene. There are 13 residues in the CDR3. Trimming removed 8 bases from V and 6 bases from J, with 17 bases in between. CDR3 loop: CASARDSVTEQYF. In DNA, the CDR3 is TGTGCCAGCGCCCGGGACTCCGTTACCGAGCAGTACTTC. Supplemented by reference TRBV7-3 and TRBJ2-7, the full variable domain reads GAGVSQTPSNKVTEKGKYVELRCDPISGHTALYWYRQSLGQGPEFLIYFQGTGAADDSGLPNDRFFAVRPEGSVSTLKIQRTERGDSAVYLCASARDSVTEQYFGPGTRLTVT.

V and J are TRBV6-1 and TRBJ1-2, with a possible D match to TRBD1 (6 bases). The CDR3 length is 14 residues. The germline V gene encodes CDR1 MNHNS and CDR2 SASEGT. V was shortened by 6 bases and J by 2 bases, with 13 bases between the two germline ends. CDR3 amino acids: CASSPETGNYGYTF. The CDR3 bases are TGTGCCAGCAGCCCTGAGACAGGAAACTATGGCTACACCTTC.

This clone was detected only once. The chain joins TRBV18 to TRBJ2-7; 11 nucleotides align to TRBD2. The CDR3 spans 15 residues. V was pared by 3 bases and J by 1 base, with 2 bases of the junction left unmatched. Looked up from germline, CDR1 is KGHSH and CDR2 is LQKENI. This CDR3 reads CASSPSGGASYEQYF. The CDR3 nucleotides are TGTGCCAGCTCACCTAGCGGGGGGGCTTCCTACGAGCAGTACTTC. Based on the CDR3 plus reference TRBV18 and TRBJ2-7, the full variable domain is NAGVMQNPRHLVRRRGQEARLRCSPMKGHSHVYWYRQLPEEGLKFMVYLQKENIIDESGMPKERFSAEFPKEGPSILRIQQVVRGDSAAYFCASSPSGGASYEQYFGPGTRLTVT.

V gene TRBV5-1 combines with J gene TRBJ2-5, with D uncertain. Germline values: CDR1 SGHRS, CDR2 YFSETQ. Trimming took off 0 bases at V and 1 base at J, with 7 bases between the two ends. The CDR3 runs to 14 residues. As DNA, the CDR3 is TGCGCCAGCAGCTTGGGCAGCTCCCAAGAGACCCAGTACTTC. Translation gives CASSLGSSQETQYF.